The TCR beta chain under discussion was sequenced for a study of blood T cell repertoires in COVID-19. About the study: Samples representing acute and convalescent COVID-19 were sourced from the United States, Italy and Spain.

Participant-reported clinical history was the basis for cohort assignment. Symptom resolution, clearance, or two negative PCRs marked the recovered donors of Cohort 3. Trimming removed 5 bases from V and 0 bases from J, with 9 bases in between. The CDR3 spans 14 residues. Germline assignment: CDR1 SGHAT and CDR2 FQNNGV. TCRdb's table, derived via immunoSEQ multiplex PCR, lists solely in-frame clones and lacks some. The sample has around 300,000 clones, under 90% seen once. What was sequenced was PBMCs or T cells enriched from blood (not recorded which). The clonotype comes from a woman aged 40 to 50 who had recovered from COVID-19. The rearrangement uses TRBV11-2 and TRBJ2-3; tentative D call: TRBD2 (6 bases). The CDR3 DNA is TGTGCCAGCAGCCGGGAGCGGAGCACAGATACGCAGTATTTT. As protein: CASSRERSTDTQYF.